The present T cell receptor (beta chain) was sequenced within a study of T cells in tuberculosis (dated by TCRdb to the late 2010s). Broadly, across the study: In the study, CD1B tetramers and high-throughput TCR immunosequencing were combined to characterize T cells specific for the mycobacterial lipid antigen glucose monomycolate (GMM). With 9 to 10 people per group, a South African clinical cohort compared IGRA-negative adolescents, IGRA-positive adolescents with latent tuberculosis, and adults with active tuberculosis.

TCR libraries were generated with the immunoSEQ multiplex PCR assay, using TCR-beta and/or TCR-alpha/delta assays for each sample. The amplified TCR libraries were sequenced on the Illumina high-throughput platform. Per the authors' processing: Clustering and dimensionality reduction relied on pairwise TCRdist distances among GMM-specific receptors from T cells that were either sorted ex vivo or expanded in vitro. Each clinical repertoire was assigned a mean NN-distance score, defined as the average TCRdist to the nearest 10% of tetramer-positive reference sequences. To compute GEM TCR motif frequency, the fraction of unique TCRs matching known GEM sequences by V/J usage and CDR3 length was calculated. Linear discriminant analysis with leave-one-out cross-validation, implemented in scikit-learn, was used to classify active tuberculosis. Held by TCRdb, this immuneACCESS table contains in-frame sequences only and omits some clones. Under half of the omission traces to an unresolved V gene where checked; the cause of the rest is unknown. D and trimming come from the DNA, and the V and J calls and clone size come from that table. This sample lists roughly 35,000 clones; over 85% were detected once. The top ten clonotypes cover over 6.5% of the sample.

Comment on this clone: Its antigen is still unknown. Within one base of it there is no much larger clone, and no base qualities were kept.

At study entry, adolescents were screened for latent tuberculosis infection using a tuberculin skin test and the QuantiFERON-TB GOLD In-Tube IGRA. Unsorted cryopreserved PBMC were immunosequenced, covering on average roughly 98,000 T cells per clinical donor. Eleven high schools in the Worcester region of the Western Cape, South Africa, served as enrollment sites for adolescents aged 12 to 18 years. Some ten M. tuberculosis-infected adolescents and some ten uninfected adolescents, matched for age and sex, were selected. Adolescent PBMC were isolated from freshly drawn heparinized blood by density centrifugation and cryopreserved. The paper's findings and limits, for the study overall: With the diverse GMM-specific repertoire as input, a classifier achieved roughly 90% accuracy (AUROC around 0.88), whereas GEM motif frequencies as input gave approximately 70% accuracy. Active tuberculosis TCR-alpha repertoires showed smaller mean NN-distances to GMM-specific TCRs than IGRA-negative controls, suggesting clonal expansion of these TCRs. Clinical samples were chosen by availability of cryopreserved specimens, and active tuberculosis cases were adults while controls were adolescents. Shorter CDR3-alpha lengths in active tuberculosis patients partly drove the smaller NN-distances, and the TCR-beta difference was not statistically significant.

What was sequenced was PBMCs. This receptor was taken from a donor aged 5-35 years with latent tuberculosis or without tuberculosis infection.

The nucleotide sequence reads as follows: TGTGCCAGCAGTTTATCAGGGACAGGGGGCATTCAGTACTTC. Translated, it gives CASSLSGTGGIQYF. The V and J segments used are TRBV28 and TRBJ2-4, and TRBD1 matches 11 of the central bases. Germline trimming: 1 base from V, 9 bases from J; junction bases outside gene matches: 2. CDR1 MDHEN and CDR2 SYDVKM are derived from the germline V gene. From cysteine to phenylalanine, the CDR3 is 14 amino acids long. Left in the record is the CDR3 DNA by itself, 42 bases read in frame from the first base.